One and the same sample provided the 7 T cell receptor beta chains below, sequenced in a study of blood T cell repertoires in COVID-19. This table comes from immunoSEQ multiplex PCR, and its TCRdb copy is limited to in-frame clones, with some not included. The data show fewer than 250,000 clones, around 90% seen once. The sample consisted of PBMCs or T cells enriched from blood (not recorded which). The receptors were gathered from a woman aged 25 to 39 who had been exposed to COVID-19.

The V and J genes are TRBV5-1 and TRBJ1-2; 8 bases map to TRBD1. Per germline, CDR1 SGHRS and CDR2 YFSETQ. This CDR3 has 14 amino acids. V lost 4 bases, J lost 7 bases, and 9 bases stayed unmatched. As DNA, the CDR3 is TGCGCCAGCAGCATTGGAGGACAGGGTGGTGGCTACACCTTC. Amino acids: CASSIGGQGGGYTF. Together with reference TRBV5-1 and TRBJ1-2, the CDR3 gives the full variable domain: KAGVTQTPRYLIKTRGQQVTLSCSPISGHRSVSWYQQTPGQGLQFLFEYFSETQRNKGNFPGRFSGRQFSNSRSEMNVSTLELGDSALYLCASSIGGQGGGYTFGSGTRLTVV.

This chain links TRBV28 with TRBJ2-7; TRBD1 is a possible D gene (5 bases). Germline CDR1 and CDR2: MDHEN and SYDVKM. V shed 4 bases and J shed 3 bases, with 22 bases lying between them. The CDR3 sequence is 17 residues long. CDR3 amino acids: CASSSARKQVNGYEQYF. DNA of the CDR3: TGTGCCAGCAGTTCAGCCCGCAAACAGGTAAACGGCTACGAGCAGTACTTC.

In its sample, this clone was seen once. This chain links TRBV28 with TRBJ1-1; D is possibly TRBD1 (5 bases). V was pared by 5 bases and J by 1 base, with 8 bases between. This CDR3 is 13 amino acids long. CDR1 and CDR2 (germline): MDHEN, SYDVKM. CDR3 residues: CASSMQGNTEAFF. CDR3 nucleotides: TGTGCCAGCAGTATGCAGGGGAACACTGAAGCTTTCTTT. The complete variable domain, with remaining parts taken from reference TRBV28 and TRBJ1-1, reads DVKVTQSSRYLVKRTGEKVFLECVQDMDHENMFWYRQDPGLGLRLIYFSYDVKMKEKGDIPEGYSVSREKKERFSLILESASTNQTSMYLCASSMQGNTEAFFGQGTRLTVV.

Worth noting for this clone: Germline is not matched at one junction end, which may reflect a read error. V and J are TRBV29-1 and TRBJ2-5, with D possibly TRBD2 on 6 matching bases. CDR3 length: 13 amino acids. The V gene's germline CDR1 is SQVTM and CDR2 ANQGSEA. The CDR3, as DNA: TGCGGCGTAGCGAGGGACTGGAAAGAGACCCAGTACTTC. Translating it yields CGVARDWKETQYF.

This clone was detected only once. The chain links TRBV11-2 to TRBJ2-3; tentatively, D is TRBD2 (6 bases). The V end was cut by 1 base, the J end by 8 bases, with 13 bases between. This CDR3 is 14 amino acids long. The germline V gene encodes CDR1 SGHAT and CDR2 FQNNGV. The CDR3 nucleotides are TGTGCCAGCAGCTTAGCGGGAGATATAGGTACGCAGTATTTT. Translation gives CASSLAGDIGTQYF.

The rearrangement links TRBV6-1 to TRBJ2-5; TRBD2 matches at 9 bases. The CDR3 extends over 16 amino acids. CDR1 and CDR2 (germline): MNHNS, SASEGT. The J segment lost 1 base and the V segment lost 4 bases, leaving 7 bases of the junction unmatched. CDR3 residues: CASSAHLAGIQETQYF. The CDR3, as DNA: TGTGCCAGCAGTGCGCACCTAGCGGGGATCCAAGAGACCCAGTACTTC.

This chain links TRBV2 with TRBJ2-1; 9 nucleotides agree with TRBD1. Germline loops: CDR1 SNHLY, CDR2 FYNNEI. This CDR3 is built from 15 residues. V was pared by 0 bases and J by 7 bases, with 4 bases of the junction left unmatched. CDR3 protein: CASSEARGQGNEQFF. CDR3 sequence (DNA): TGTGCCAGCAGTGAAGCACGGGGACAGGGAAATGAGCAGTTCTTC.